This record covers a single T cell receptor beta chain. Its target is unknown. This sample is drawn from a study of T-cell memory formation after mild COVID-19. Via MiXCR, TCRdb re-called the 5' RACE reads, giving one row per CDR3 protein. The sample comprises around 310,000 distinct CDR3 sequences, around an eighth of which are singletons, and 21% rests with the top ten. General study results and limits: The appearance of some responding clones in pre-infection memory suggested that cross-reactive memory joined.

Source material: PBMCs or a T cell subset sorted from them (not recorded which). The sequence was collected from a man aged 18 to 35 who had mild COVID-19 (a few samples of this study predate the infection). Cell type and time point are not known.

This chain's CDR3 is CSASRAVDTEAFF. The CDR3 nucleotides read TGCAGTGCTAGCAGGGCAGTCGACACTGAAGCTTTCTTT. The gene calls are TRBV20-1 and TRBJ1-1, with a weak D call TRBD1 (5 bases). The germline V gene encodes CDR1 DFQATT and CDR2 SNEGSKA (reference sequence). V was cut by 3 bases and J by 3 bases, with 11 bases left in between. This CDR3 contains 13 residues.